A single T cell receptor beta chain is shown here with its context. What it binds is unknown. The source of the sample is a study of long-term antiretroviral therapy in people with HIV. Overall study context: The oldest specimens predate the 2015 immediate-ART recommendation by about a decade. The study, taken as a whole, reports: Among HIV repertoires, CDR3 length ranges were narrower than those of controls.

The assay, immunoSEQ v3.0, was run at survey level. Only in-frame clones appear in the TCRdb table, and some are missing; sequencing was by immunoSEQ multiplex PCR. This table holds under 25,000 clones, 70% to 90% found once. Deletions cut 5 bases from V and 2 bases from J, with 16 bases between. The CDR3 has 15 residues. Germline V gives CDR1 SGHTA, CDR2 FQGTGA. The V gene is TRBV7-3, the J gene TRBJ2-7; possibly TRBD1 or TRBD2 for D (5 bases each). Sample: unsorted PBMCs, taken 0.6 years after starting antiretroviral therapy. The source of this sequence is a man in his fifties or sixties with HIV. CDR3 amino acids: CASSLRDRGTYEQYF. CDR3 DNA sequence: TGTGCCAGCAGCCTTCGGGACCGTGGGACCTACGAGCAGTACTTC.